A selection of T cell receptor beta chains follows, all from one sample in a study of blood T cells in healthy people across ages. MiXCR, run by TCRdb on the 5' RACE reads, gives a single entry per CDR3 protein. The data show around 780,000 distinct CDR3 sequences, with 45% to 70% seen just once and roughly 25% held by the top ten. The sample taken for sequencing was blood. These receptors came from a middle-aged man in good health. Each CDR3 is given with its conserved first and last residue. D genes are given only for firm matches. Clone size is shown for a subset of rows, as once, few, many or a class of expanded clone.

CASSLWGGGQPQHF	TGTGCCAGCAGCTTATGGGGCGGAGGTCAGCCCCAGCATTTT	.	.	TRBV13	TRBJ1-5
CASSPRLPKTGELFF	TGTGCCAGCAGTCCCCGACTCCCTAAAACCGGGGAGCTGTTTTTT	.	.	TRBV12-3/TRBV12-4	TRBJ2-2
CSVVGETDTQYF	TGCAGCGTTGTGGGGGAGACAGATACGCAGTATTTT	.	.	TRBV29-1	TRBJ2-3
CASRETDSNLDTQYF	TGTGCCAGCAGAGAGACAGACTCCAATCTGGATACGCAGTATTTT	.	few	TRBV6-6	TRBJ2-3
CASSQGRGAYEQYF	TGTGCCAGCAGCCAAGGCAGGGGAGCCTACGAGCAGTACTTC	.	few	TRBV3-1	TRBJ2-7
CASSRRVAGGTDTQYF	TGCGCCAGCAGCAGGAGGGTAGCGGGAGGGACAGATACGCAGTATTTT	TRBD2	once	TRBV4-3	TRBJ2-3
CASSPRTGGGDEQFF	TGCGCCAGCAGCCCTAGGACAGGGGGGGGCGATGAGCAGTTCTTC	TRBD1	.	TRBV5-1	TRBJ2-1
CASRQTSGMFNEQFF	TGTGCCAGCCGACAGACTAGCGGGATGTTTAATGAGCAGTTCTTC	TRBD2	few	TRBV27	TRBJ2-1
CATSDLAAAQYF	TGTGCCACCAGTGATTTAGCGGCAGCGCAGTATTTT	.	.	TRBV24-1	TRBJ2-3
CATSRDGQISDTQYF	TGTGCCACCAGCAGAGATGGGCAGATCTCAGATACGCAGTATTTT	.	.	TRBV15	TRBJ2-3
CASSSTSFRHEQYF	TGTGCCAGCAGCTCGACTAGTTTTCGCCACGAGCAGTACTTC	.	.	TRBV5-6	TRBJ2-7
CASEKGHYGYTF	TGTGCCAGCGAAAAGGGGCACTATGGCTACACCTTC	.	.	TRBV7-9	TRBJ1-2
CASSLTGGQGYGYTF	TGTGCCAGCAGCTTAACCGGGGGACAAGGGTACGGCTACACCTTC	.	.	TRBV7-3	TRBJ1-2
CASSLGLERTGELFF	TGCGCCAGCAGCTTGGGACTAGAGAGGACCGGGGAGCTGTTTTTT	.	.	TRBV5-1	TRBJ2-2
CASSTGGITPVSGANVLTF	TGTGCCAGCAGCACAGGGGGAATTACCCCAGTATCTGGGGCCAACGTCCTGACTTTC	TRBD1	.	TRBV9	TRBJ2-6
CSAQDTLIETQYF	TGCAGTGCGCAAGATACTCTTATCGAGACCCAGTACTTC	.	.	TRBV20-1	TRBJ2-5
CASSQDRGLPQHF	TGTGCCAGCAGCCAAGATAGGGGTTTGCCCCAGCATTTT	.	.	TRBV3-1	TRBJ1-5
CASSQDAPTGQETQYF	TGCGCCAGCAGCCAAGATGCCCCGACAGGTCAAGAGACCCAGTACTTC	.	.	TRBV4-1	TRBJ2-5
CASSPGPPFYEQYF	TGCGCCAGCAGCCCGGGTCCTCCTTTCTACGAGCAGTACTTC	.	.	TRBV4-1	TRBJ2-7
CASNVQGFSYEQYF	TGTGCCAGCAACGTACAGGGCTTCTCCTACGAGCAGTACTTC	.	.	TRBV28	TRBJ2-7
CASSQDRGVDYGYTF	TGTGCCAGTAGCCAAGACAGGGGGGTGGACTATGGCTACACCTTC	TRBD1	.	TRBV3-1	TRBJ1-2
CASSVGGLAVYNEQFF	TGTGCCAGCAGCGTAGGAGGACTAGCGGTGTACAATGAGCAGTTCTTC	TRBD2	.	TRBV9	TRBJ2-1
CASTSSVGEQYF	TGTGCCAGCACCTCATCGGTTGGCGAGCAGTACTTC	.	.	TRBV7-2	TRBJ2-7
CASSLAGTTGELFF	TGTGCCAGCAGCTTAGCCGGAACCACCGGGGAGCTGTTTTTT	.	.	TRBV11-3	TRBJ2-2
CASKTGPGTDTQYF	TGTGCCAGTAAAACAGGACCCGGCACAGATACGCAGTATTTT	.	once	TRBV19	TRBJ2-3
CASSLWGDSTQETQYF	TGTGCCAGCAGTTTATGGGGGGACTCCACCCAAGAGACCCAGTACTTC	.	few	TRBV28	TRBJ2-5
CSARVTGQETQYF	TGCAGTGCTAGAGTGACTGGGCAAGAGACCCAGTACTTC	.	few	TRBV20-1	TRBJ2-5
CASSLFGSRLAKNIQYF	TGTGCCAGCAGCTTATTCGGCTCACGGCTAGCCAAAAACATTCAGTACTTC	.	.	TRBV7-8	TRBJ2-4
CATTATTNNYGYTF	TGTGCTACAACGGCTACAACTAATAACTATGGCTACACCTTC	.	few	TRBV12-3/TRBV12-4	TRBJ1-2
CASSQGTGNTGELFF	TGCGCCAGCAGCCAAGGGACAGGGAACACCGGGGAGCTGTTTTTT	TRBD1	few	TRBV4-3	TRBJ2-2
CAISQDGQQNYNEQFF	TGCGCCATCAGCCAAGATGGACAGCAAAACTACAATGAGCAGTTCTTC	.	.	TRBV4-3	TRBJ2-1
CASSDWTGSNEKLFF	TGTGCCAGCAGTGACTGGACAGGTAGTAATGAAAAACTGTTTTTT	TRBD1	.	TRBV25-1	TRBJ1-4
CASSFQGLAYEQYF	TGTGCCAGCAGTTTCCAGGGGTTGGCCTACGAGCAGTACTTC	.	.	TRBV27	TRBJ2-7
CASSVEAGRSTDTQYF	TGTGCCAGCAGCGTAGAGGCAGGGCGAAGCACAGATACGCAGTATTTT	.	.	TRBV9	TRBJ2-3
CASSLASSGGSYNEQFF	TGCGCCAGCAGCTTGGCCTCGAGCGGCGGCTCCTACAATGAGCAGTTCTTC	.	.	TRBV5-1	TRBJ2-1
CASSLDPHKSRVTDTQYF	TGTGCCAGCAGCTTAGACCCCCATAAATCCCGGGTCACAGATACGCAGTATTTT	.	.	TRBV11-2	TRBJ2-3
CSARLRDRVSSEQFF	TGCAGTGCTAGGCTCCGGGACAGGGTATCAAGTGAGCAGTTCTTC	TRBD1	few	TRBV20-1	TRBJ2-1
CSASVGQPQHF	TGCAGTGCTAGTGTTGGTCAGCCCCAGCATTTT	.	once	TRBV20-1	TRBJ1-5
CASTTSLTTNEKLFF	TGTGCCAGTACCACTTCTCTAACAACTAATGAAAAACTGTTTTTT	.	.	TRBV19	TRBJ1-4
CASSLASQGTVNTEAFF	TGCGCCAGCAGCTTGGCCAGCCAGGGTACGGTTAACACTGAAGCTTTCTTT	.	once	TRBV5-1	TRBJ1-1
CSATGTHEVPLPLEQYF	TGCAGTGCGACCGGGACGCACGAAGTCCCCCTACCCCTAGAGCAGTACTTC	.	few	TRBV20-1	TRBJ2-7
CASGLDLTLNIQYF	TGTGCTAGTGGTTTGGACTTGACCCTTAACATTCAGTACTTC	.	.	TRBV12-5	TRBJ2-4
CASSRGGLATYEQYF	TGTGCCAGCAGCCGAGGGGGACTTGCAACCTACGAGCAGTACTTC	.	.	TRBV28	TRBJ2-7
CASSLGAAAREETQYF	TGTGCCAGCAGCTTAGGGGCTGCGGCCCGTGAAGAGACCCAGTACTTC	.	.	TRBV7-9	TRBJ2-5
CASSPGHRRETQYF	TGCGCCAGCAGCCCGGGACACCGGAGGGAGACCCAGTACTTC	.	.	TRBV5-1	TRBJ2-5
CASSLATAAYNEQFF	TGTGCCAGCAGCTTGGCGACAGCCGCCTACAATGAGCAGTTCTTC	.	few	TRBV7-9	TRBJ2-1
CASTDGWDEQFF	TGTGCCAGCACCGACGGGTGGGATGAGCAGTTCTTC	.	.	TRBV7-8	TRBJ2-1
CSAPKARVWDEKLFF	TGCAGTGCTCCCAAAGCGAGGGTATGGGATGAAAAACTGTTTTTT	.	once	TRBV20-1	TRBJ1-4
CASSSPLPDSRYEQYF	TGTGCCAGCAGTTCGCCCCTCCCGGACAGCAGATACGAGCAGTACTTC	.	few	TRBV6-6	TRBJ2-7
CASSSRSGLSTEQFF	TGTGCCAGCAGCTCCCGATCGGGACTCTCAACTGAGCAGTTCTTC	.	few	TRBV7-2	TRBJ2-1
CASSRGQYLGEQYF	TGTGCCAGCAGTAGGGGACAGTACTTGGGCGAGCAGTACTTC	TRBD1	.	TRBV27	TRBJ2-7
CASSLDGSQETQYF	TGTGCCAGCAGCTTAGATGGTAGCCAAGAGACCCAGTACTTC	.	many	TRBV5-1	TRBJ2-5
CAWSEEGSNQPQHF	TGTGCCTGGAGTGAGGAAGGAAGCAATCAGCCCCAGCATTTT	.	.	TRBV30	TRBJ1-5
CASSYSIQGADTQYF	TGTGCCAGCAGTTACTCGATACAGGGGGCAGATACGCAGTATTTT	TRBD1	.	TRBV6-2/TRBV6-3	TRBJ2-3
CASSITSGGGSYEQYF	TGTGCCAGCAGCATCACTAGCGGGGGGGGCTCCTACGAGCAGTACTTC	TRBD2	.	TRBV6-1	TRBJ2-7
CASSQDGGVNQPQHF	TGTGCCAGCAGCCAAGATGGGGGTGTCAATCAGCCCCAGCATTTT	.	.	TRBV3-1	TRBJ1-5
CSVVSGGLTEAFF	TGCAGCGTTGTATCCGGGGGCTTAACTGAAGCTTTCTTT	.	few	TRBV29-1	TRBJ1-1
CSVGPEAPTLETQYF	TGCAGTGTCGGTCCGGAGGCACCAACTTTAGAGACCCAGTACTTC	.	.	TRBV20-1	TRBJ2-5
CASSPLSGRSYNEQFF	TGTGCCAGCAGCCCATTAAGCGGGAGGTCATACAATGAGCAGTTCTTC	TRBD2	few	TRBV7-3	TRBJ2-1
CASSWVVETVLSLNTGELFF	TGTGCCAGCAGTTGGGTCGTAGAGACGGTGCTCTCCCTGAACACCGGGGAGCTGTTTTTT	.	.	TRBV28	TRBJ2-2